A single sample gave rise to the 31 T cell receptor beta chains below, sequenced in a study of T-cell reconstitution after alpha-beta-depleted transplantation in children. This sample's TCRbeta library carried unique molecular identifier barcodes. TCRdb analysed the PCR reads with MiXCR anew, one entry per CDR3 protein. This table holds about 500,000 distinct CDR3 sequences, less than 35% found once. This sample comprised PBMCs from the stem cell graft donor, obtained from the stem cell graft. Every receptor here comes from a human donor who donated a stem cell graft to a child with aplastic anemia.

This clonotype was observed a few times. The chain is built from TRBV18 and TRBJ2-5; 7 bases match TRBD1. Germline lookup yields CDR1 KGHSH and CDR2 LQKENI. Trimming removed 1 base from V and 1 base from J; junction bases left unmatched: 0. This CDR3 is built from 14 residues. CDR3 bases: TGTGCCAGCTCACCACGGGACAGCCAAGAGACCCAGTACTTC. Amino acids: CASSPRDSQETQYF.

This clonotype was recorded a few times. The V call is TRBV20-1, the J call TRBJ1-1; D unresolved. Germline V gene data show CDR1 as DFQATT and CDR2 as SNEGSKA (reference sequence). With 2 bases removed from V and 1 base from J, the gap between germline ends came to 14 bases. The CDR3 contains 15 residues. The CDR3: CSARNTWTQNTEAFF. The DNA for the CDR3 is TGCAGTGCTAGAAATACGTGGACCCAGAACACTGAAGCTTTCTTT.

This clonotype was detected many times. The DNA for the CDR3 is TGTGCCAGCAGCTTTACGGAGAACTATGGCTACACCTTC. Protein product: CASSFTENYGYTF. The chain couples TRBV7-2 to TRBJ1-2; D unresolved. Germline V gene data show CDR1 as SGHTA and CDR2 as FQGNSA. Trimming left V 3 bases short and J 2 bases short, with 7 bases between. This CDR3 has 13 amino acids.

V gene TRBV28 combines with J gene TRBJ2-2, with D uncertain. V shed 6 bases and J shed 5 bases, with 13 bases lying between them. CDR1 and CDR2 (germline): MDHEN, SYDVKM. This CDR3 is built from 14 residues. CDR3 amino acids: CASRGPLVTGELFF. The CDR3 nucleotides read TGTGCCAGCAGGGGCCCCCTAGTTACCGGGGAGCTGTTTTTT.

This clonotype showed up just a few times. This CDR3 is CASSADRLNTEAFF. CDR3 coding DNA: TGTGCCAGCTCGGCCGACAGACTGAACACTGAAGCTTTCTTT. This rearrangement joins TRBV18 to TRBJ1-1; TRBD1 might be the D (5 bases). The CDR3 has 14 amino acids. V was pared by 6 bases and J by 0 bases, with 11 bases between. Looked up from germline, CDR1 is KGHSH and CDR2 is LQKENI.

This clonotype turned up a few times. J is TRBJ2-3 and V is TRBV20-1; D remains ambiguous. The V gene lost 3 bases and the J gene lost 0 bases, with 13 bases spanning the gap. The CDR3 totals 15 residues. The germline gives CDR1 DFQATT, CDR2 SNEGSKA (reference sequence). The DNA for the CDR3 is TGCAGTGCTAGGGACCTCAGACTGAGCACAGATACGCAGTATTTT. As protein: CSARDLRLSTDTQYF.

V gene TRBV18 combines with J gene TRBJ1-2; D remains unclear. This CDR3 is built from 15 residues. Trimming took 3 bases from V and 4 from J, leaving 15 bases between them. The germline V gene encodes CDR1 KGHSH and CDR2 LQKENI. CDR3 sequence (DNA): TGTGCCAGCTCACCCGAGGCTTCGGGTCCCTATGGCTACACCTTC. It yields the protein CASSPEASGPYGYTF.

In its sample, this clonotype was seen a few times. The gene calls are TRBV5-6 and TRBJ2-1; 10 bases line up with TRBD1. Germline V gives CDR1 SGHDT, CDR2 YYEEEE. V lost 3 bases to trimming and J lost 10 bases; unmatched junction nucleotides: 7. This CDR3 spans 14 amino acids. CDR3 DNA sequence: TGTGCCAGCAGCTGGCGGGACAGGGGACTAGAGCAGTTCTTC. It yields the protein CASSWRDRGLEQFF. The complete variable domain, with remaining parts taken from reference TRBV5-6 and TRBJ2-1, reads DAGVTQSPTHLIKTRGQQVTLRCSPKSGHDTVSWYQQALGQGPQFIFQYYEEEERQRGNFPDRFSGHQFPNYSSELNVNALLLGDSALYLCASSWRDRGLEQFFGPGTRLTVL.

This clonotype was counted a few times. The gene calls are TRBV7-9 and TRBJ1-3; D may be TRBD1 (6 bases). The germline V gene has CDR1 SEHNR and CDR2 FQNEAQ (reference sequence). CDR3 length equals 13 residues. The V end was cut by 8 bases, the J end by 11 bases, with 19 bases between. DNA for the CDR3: TGTGCCAGCGGCGAACAGGGAACTCACCCCATATATTTT. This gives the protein CASGEQGTHPIYF.

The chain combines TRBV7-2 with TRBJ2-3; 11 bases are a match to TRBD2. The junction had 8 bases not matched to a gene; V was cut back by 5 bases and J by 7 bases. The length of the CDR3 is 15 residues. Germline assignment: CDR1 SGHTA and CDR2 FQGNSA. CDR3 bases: TGTGCCAGCAGCGCACTAGCGGGAGTAGTTAATACGCAGTATTTT. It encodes CASSALAGVVNTQYF.

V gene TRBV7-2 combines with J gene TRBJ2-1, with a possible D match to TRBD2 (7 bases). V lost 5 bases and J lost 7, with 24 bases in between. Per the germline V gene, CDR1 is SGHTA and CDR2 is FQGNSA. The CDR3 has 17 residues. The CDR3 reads CASSRGVGTPLGNEQFF. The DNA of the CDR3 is TGTGCCAGCAGCCGGGGGGTCGGGACACCGTTGGGTAATGAGCAGTTCTTC.

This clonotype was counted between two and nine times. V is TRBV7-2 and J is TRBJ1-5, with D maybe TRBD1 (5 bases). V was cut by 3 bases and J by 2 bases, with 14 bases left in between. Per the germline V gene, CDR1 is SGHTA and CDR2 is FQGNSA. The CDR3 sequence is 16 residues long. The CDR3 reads CASSFRAVDGNQPQHF. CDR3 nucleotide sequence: TGTGCCAGCAGCTTCAGGGCGGTCGATGGCAATCAGCCCCAGCATTTT.

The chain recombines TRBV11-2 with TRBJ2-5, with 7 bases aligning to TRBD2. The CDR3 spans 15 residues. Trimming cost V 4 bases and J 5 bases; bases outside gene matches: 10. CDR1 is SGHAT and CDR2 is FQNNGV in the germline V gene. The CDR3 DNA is TGTGCCAGCAGCTCTAGAGCGGGATCGAGGGAGACCCAGTACTTC. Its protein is CASSSRAGSRETQYF.

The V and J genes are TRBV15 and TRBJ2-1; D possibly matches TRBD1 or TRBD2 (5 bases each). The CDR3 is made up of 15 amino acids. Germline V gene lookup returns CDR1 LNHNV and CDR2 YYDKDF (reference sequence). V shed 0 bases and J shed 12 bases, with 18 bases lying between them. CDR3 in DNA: TGTGCCACCAGCAGAGAACGGACCCCGGGGCGATGGCAGTTCTTC. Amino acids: CATSRERTPGRWQFF.

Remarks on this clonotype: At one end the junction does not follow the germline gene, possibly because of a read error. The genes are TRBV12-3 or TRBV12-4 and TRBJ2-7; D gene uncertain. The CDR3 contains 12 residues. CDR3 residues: CASSLYLYDQYF. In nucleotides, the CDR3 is TGTGCCAGCAGTTTATATCTCTACGACCAGTACTTC.

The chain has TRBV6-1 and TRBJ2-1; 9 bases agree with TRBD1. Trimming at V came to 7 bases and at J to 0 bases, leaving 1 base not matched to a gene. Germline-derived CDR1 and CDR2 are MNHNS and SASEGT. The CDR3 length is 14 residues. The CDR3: CASKTGGSYNEQFF. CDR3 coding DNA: TGTGCCAGCAAGACAGGGGGCTCCTACAATGAGCAGTTCTTC.

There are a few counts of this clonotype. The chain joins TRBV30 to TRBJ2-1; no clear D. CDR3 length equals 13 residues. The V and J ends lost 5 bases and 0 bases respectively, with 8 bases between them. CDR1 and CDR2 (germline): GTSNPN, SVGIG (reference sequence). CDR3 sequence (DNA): TGTGCCTGGTCAGCGAGCTCCTACAATGAGCAGTTCTTC. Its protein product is CAWSASSYNEQFF.

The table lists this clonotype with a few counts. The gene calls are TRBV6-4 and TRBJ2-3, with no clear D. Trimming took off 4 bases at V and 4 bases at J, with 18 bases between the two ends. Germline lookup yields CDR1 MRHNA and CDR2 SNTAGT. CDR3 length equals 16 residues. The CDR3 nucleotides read TGTGCCAGCAGTGTCGGCGGCCCGCTAGGGTCAGATACGCAGTATTTT. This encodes CASSVGGPLGSDTQYF.

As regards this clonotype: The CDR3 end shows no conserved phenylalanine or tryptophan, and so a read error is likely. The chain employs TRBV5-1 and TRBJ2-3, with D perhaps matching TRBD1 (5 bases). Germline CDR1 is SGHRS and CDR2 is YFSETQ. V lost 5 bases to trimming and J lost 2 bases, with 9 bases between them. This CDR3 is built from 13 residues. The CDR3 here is CASRPGNTDTQYS. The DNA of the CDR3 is TGCGCCAGCAGACCAGGGAACACAGATACGCAGTATTCT.

The DNA of the CDR3 is TGTGCCAGCACCTCTCGACAGGGGGGTAGAGGCATTCAGTACTTC. Amino acids: CASTSRQGGRGIQYF. The chain employs TRBV12-3 or TRBV12-4 and TRBJ2-4, with 9 bases identical to TRBD1. The ends lost 7 bases at V and 9 bases at J; junction bases unmatched: 13. The length of the CDR3 is 15 residues.

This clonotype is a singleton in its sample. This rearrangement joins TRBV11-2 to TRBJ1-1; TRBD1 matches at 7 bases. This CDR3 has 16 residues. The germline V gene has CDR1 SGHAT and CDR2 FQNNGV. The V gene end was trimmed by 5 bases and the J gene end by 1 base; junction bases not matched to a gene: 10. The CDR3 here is CASSTLGQDRNTEAFF. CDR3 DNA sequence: TGTGCCAGCAGCACTTTAGGACAGGACCGGAACACTGAAGCTTTCTTT.

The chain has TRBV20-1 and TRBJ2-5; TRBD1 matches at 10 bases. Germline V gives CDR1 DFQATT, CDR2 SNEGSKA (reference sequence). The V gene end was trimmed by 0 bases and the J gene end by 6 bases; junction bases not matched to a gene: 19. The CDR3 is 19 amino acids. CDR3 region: CSARDQDRGTFGHGKTQYF. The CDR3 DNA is TGCAGTGCTAGAGATCAGGACAGGGGGACTTTCGGTCACGGGAAGACCCAGTACTTC.

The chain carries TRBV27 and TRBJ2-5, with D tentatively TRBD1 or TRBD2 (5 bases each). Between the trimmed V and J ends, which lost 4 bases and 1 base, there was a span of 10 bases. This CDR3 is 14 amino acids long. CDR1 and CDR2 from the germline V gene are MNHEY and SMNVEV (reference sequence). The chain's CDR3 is CASSSQGPQETQYF. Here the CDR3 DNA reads TGTGCCAGCAGTTCCCAGGGACCCCAAGAGACCCAGTACTTC.

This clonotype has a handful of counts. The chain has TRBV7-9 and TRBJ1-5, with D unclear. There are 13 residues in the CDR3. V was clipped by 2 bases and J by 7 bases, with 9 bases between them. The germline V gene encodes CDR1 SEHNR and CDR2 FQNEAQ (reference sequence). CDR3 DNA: TGTGCCAGCAGCTTAAACTCTTGGCAGCCCCAGCATTTT. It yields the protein CASSLNSWQPQHF.

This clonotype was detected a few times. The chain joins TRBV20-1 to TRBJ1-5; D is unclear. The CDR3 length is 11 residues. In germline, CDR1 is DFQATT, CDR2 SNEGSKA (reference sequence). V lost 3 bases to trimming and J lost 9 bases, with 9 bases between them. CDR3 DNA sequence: TGCAGTGCTAGGGGGTTGGGGCCCCAGCATTTT. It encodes CSARGLGPQHF.

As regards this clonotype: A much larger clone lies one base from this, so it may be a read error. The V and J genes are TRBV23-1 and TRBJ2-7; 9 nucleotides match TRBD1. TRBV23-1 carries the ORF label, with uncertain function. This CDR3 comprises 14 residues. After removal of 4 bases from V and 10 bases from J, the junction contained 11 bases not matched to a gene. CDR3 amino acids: CASSPTGTGCDQYF. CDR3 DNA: TGCGCCAGCAGTCCGACCGGGACAGGGTGCGATCAGTACTTC.

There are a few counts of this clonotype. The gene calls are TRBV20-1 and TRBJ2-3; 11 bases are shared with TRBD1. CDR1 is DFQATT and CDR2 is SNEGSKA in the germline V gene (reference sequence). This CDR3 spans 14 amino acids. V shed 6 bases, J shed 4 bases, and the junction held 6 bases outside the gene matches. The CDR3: CSAPDRGQSDTQYF. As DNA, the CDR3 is TGCAGTGCGCCGGACAGGGGGCAGTCAGATACGCAGTATTTT.

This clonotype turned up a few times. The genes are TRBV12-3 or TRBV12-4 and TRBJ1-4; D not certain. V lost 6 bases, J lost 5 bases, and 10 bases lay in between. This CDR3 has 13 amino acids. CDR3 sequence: CASSLRPNEKLFF. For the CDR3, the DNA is TGTGCCAGCAGCCTACGGCCAAATGAAAAACTGTTTTTT.

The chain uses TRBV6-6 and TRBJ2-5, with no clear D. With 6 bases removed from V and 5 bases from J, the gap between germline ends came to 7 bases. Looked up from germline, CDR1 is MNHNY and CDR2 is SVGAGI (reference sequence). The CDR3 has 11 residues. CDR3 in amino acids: CASRMRETQYF. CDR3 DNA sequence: TGTGCCAGCAGAATGAGGGAGACCCAGTACTTC.

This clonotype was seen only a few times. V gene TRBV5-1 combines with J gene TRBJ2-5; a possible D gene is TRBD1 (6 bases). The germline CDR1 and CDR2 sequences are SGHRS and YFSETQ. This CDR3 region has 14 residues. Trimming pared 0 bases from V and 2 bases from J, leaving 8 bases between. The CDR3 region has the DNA TGCGCCAGCAGCTTGGTTCAGGGGCAAGAGACCCAGTACTTC. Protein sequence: CASSLVQGQETQYF.

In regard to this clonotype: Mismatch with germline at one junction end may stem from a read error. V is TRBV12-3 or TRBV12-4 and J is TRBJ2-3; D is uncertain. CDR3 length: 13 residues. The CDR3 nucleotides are TGTCCCAGCAGTTTACACAAATCAGATACGCAGTATTTT. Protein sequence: CPSSLHKSDTQYF.